The 23 T cell receptor beta chains given below trace back to one sample, sequenced in a study of blood T cell repertoires in COVID-19. The repertoire was sequenced with immunoSEQ multiplex PCR; TCRdb's copy has only in-frame clones and lacks some. The data contain about 180,000 clones, about 80% of them singletons. Sequenced: peripheral blood. These receptor sequences come from a woman in her sixties or seventies with acute or convalescent COVID-19.

This chain connects TRBV5-1 to TRBJ2-3; tentative D call: TRBD1 (6 bases). Deletions cut 0 bases from V and 1 base from J, with 12 bases between. CDR1 SGHRS and CDR2 YFSETQ come from the germline V gene. The CDR3 sequence is 16 residues long. The CDR3 reads CASSLGQGIGTDTQYF. In DNA form, the CDR3 reads TGCGCCAGCAGCTTGGGGCAGGGGATTGGCACAGATACGCAGTATTTT. Complete variable domain (other parts from reference TRBV5-1 and TRBJ2-3): KAGVTQTPRYLIKTRGQQVTLSCSPISGHRSVSWYQQTPGQGLQFLFEYFSETQRNKGNFPGRFSGRQFSNSRSEMNVSTLELGDSALYLCASSLGQGIGTDTQYFGPGTRLTVL.

V usage is TRBV5-1 and J usage is TRBJ1-3, with D possibly being TRBD1 (6 bases). Germline V gene lookup returns CDR1 SGHRS and CDR2 YFSETQ. With 1 base removed from V and 7 bases from J, the gap between germline ends came to 12 bases. The CDR3 contains 14 residues. In DNA form, the CDR3 reads TGCGCCAGCAGCTTGTCAGGGGAATTTAACACCATATATTTT. Protein: CASSLSGEFNTIYF.

The chain carries TRBV28 and TRBJ2-7; 10 bases map to TRBD1. Trimming cost V 6 bases and J 7 bases; bases outside gene matches: 12. Germline lookup yields CDR1 MDHEN and CDR2 SYDVKM. CDR3 length: 15 amino acids. CDR3 nucleotide sequence: TGTGCCAGCAGCCCGGGACAGGGGTTTCTCTGGGAGCAGTACTTC. It translates to CASSPGQGFLWEQYF.

This chain connects TRBV3-1 (or the pseudogene TRBV3-2) to TRBJ1-2; possible D gene TRBD1, 5 bases. There are 13 residues in the CDR3. V was clipped by 5 bases and J by 5 bases, with 12 bases between them. CDR1 LGHDT and CDR2 YNNKEL come from the germline V gene (reference sequence). The CDR3 DNA follows: TGTGCCAGCAGCGGGGCCAATTCTTATGGCTACACCTTC. Translating gives CASSGANSYGYTF.

The chain has TRBV11-2 and TRBJ2-6, with a possible D match to TRBD2 (5 bases). The CDR3 length is 17 residues. The germline V and J ends were trimmed by 4 bases and 4 bases, with 17 bases remaining between them. Germline V lookup: CDR1 SGHAT, CDR2 FQNNGV. CDR3 loop: CASSSFPLSGGANVLTF. CDR3 in DNA: TGTGCCAGCAGCTCCTTCCCCCTCTCGGGGGGGGCCAACGTCCTGACTTTC.

This clone was detected only a few times. V usage is TRBV2 and J usage is TRBJ1-1; D is perhaps TRBD1 (6 bases). Germline lookup yields CDR1 SNHLY and CDR2 FYNNEI. The CDR3 is 14 residues long. The germline V and J ends were trimmed by 8 bases and 1 base, with 14 bases remaining between them. CDR3 protein: CASGGANPNTEAFF. The CDR3 nucleotides are TGTGCCAGCGGGGGGGCCAACCCGAACACTGAAGCTTTCTTT.

This chain links TRBV6-5 with TRBJ2-1, with 12 bases lining up with TRBD2. Germline V gives CDR1 MNHEY, CDR2 SVGAGI. The V gene end was trimmed by 5 bases and the J gene end by 2 bases; junction bases not matched to a gene: 1. This CDR3 has 15 amino acids. The CDR3 DNA reads TGTGCCAGCAGTCTAGCGGGAGGGACCTACAATGAGCAGTTCTTC. Amino acid sequence: CASSLAGGTYNEQFF.

The chain couples TRBV7-3 to TRBJ2-7; D not resolved. V lost 2 bases, J lost 6 bases, and 14 bases lay in between. Germline V CDR1 and CDR2: SGHTA, FQGTGA. The CDR3 covers 14 residues. CDR3 bases: TGTGCCAGCAGCTTAGCCCCACGGGTCGGCGAGCAGTACTTC. This gives the protein CASSLAPRVGEQYF.

The gene calls are TRBV6-6 and TRBJ1-1; possible D gene TRBD1, 6 bases. Trimming took off 5 bases at V and 6 bases at J, with 22 bases between the two ends. This CDR3 region has 16 residues. Germline V gives CDR1 MNHNY, CDR2 SVGAGI (reference sequence). CDR3 amino acids: CASSRTTTGGVAEAFF. The CDR3 coding sequence is TGTGCCAGCAGTCGAACGACGACAGGCGGAGTCGCTGAAGCTTTCTTT.

The CDR3 loop reads CASSAETSSYNEQFF. In nucleotides, the CDR3 is TGTGCCAGCAGCGCCGAGACTAGCTCCTACAATGAGCAGTTCTTC. The chain uses TRBV9 and TRBJ2-1; a weak D match, TRBD2 (6 bases). Germline V lookup: CDR1 SGDLS, CDR2 YYNGEE. There are 15 residues in the CDR3. V was pared by 3 bases and J by 0 bases, with 10 bases between. The variable domain in full, completed from reference TRBV9 and TRBJ2-1, reads DSGVTQTPKHLITATGQRVTLRCSPRSGDLSVYWYQQSLDQGLQFLIQYYNGEERAKGNILERFSAQQFPDLHSELNLSSLELGDSALYFCASSAETSSYNEQFFGPGTRLTVL.

This chain links TRBV6-6 with TRBJ2-3, with a weak D call TRBD1 (5 bases). The CDR3 loop spans 16 amino acids. The V end lost 0 bases, the J end lost 6 bases, and 16 bases lay between the germline ends. CDR1 MNHNY and CDR2 SVGAGI come from the germline V gene (reference sequence). CDR3 in amino acids: CASSYSQGGVGDTQYF. In nucleotides, the CDR3 is TGTGCCAGCAGTTACTCGCAGGGTGGGGTAGGGGATACGCAGTATTTT.

There are a few counts of this clone. V is TRBV25-1 and J is TRBJ2-1, with D possibly matching TRBD1 (5 bases). V was trimmed by 1 base and J by 7 bases, leaving 17 bases between them. In germline, CDR1 is MGHDK, CDR2 SYGVNS. The CDR3 runs to 16 residues. The CDR3 loop is CASSESGAGNFNEQFF. The CDR3 DNA is TGTGCCAGCAGTGAATCGGGCGCAGGGAATTTTAATGAGCAGTTCTTC. Full variable domain (outside the CDR3, taken from reference TRBV25-1 and TRBJ2-1): EADIYQTPRYLVIGTGKKITLECSQTMGHDKMYWYQQDPGMELHLIHYSYGVNSTEKGDLSSESTVSRIRTEHFPLTLESARPSHTSQYLCASSESGAGNFNEQFFGPGTRLTVL.

The chain links TRBV5-1 to TRBJ1-2; 7 positions match TRBD1. V shed 1 base, J shed 8 bases, and the junction held 14 bases outside the gene matches. The germline CDR1 and CDR2 sequences are SGHRS and YFSETQ. There are 16 residues in the CDR3. The CDR3 is CASSLQGDPRAEGYTF. The CDR3 nucleotides are TGCGCCAGCAGCTTGCAGGGGGACCCCCGCGCAGAAGGCTACACCTTC.

The V call is TRBV6-5, the J call TRBJ2-1; unclear D gene. Germline CDR1 and CDR2: MNHEY and SVGAGI. V lost 8 bases and J lost 8, with 13 bases in between. CDR3 length: 12 residues. CDR3 in amino acids: CASSQINYEQFF. The DNA of the CDR3 is TGTGCCAGCTCCCAGATCAATTATGAGCAGTTCTTC.

The gene calls are TRBV27 and TRBJ1-1; D possibly corresponds to TRBD1 (6 bases). The germline V gene has CDR1 MNHEY and CDR2 SMNVEV (reference sequence). The length of the CDR3 is 13 residues. Trimming stripped 3 bases from V and 5 bases from J, with 10 bases between. The chain's CDR3 is CASSLGTRTEAFF. As DNA, the CDR3 is TGTGCCAGCAGTTTGGGGACAAGGACTGAAGCTTTCTTT.

This chain links TRBV5-1 with TRBJ1-1; D unresolved. Per the germline V gene, CDR1 is SGHRS and CDR2 is YFSETQ. Trimming shortened V by 4 bases and J by 6 bases, and 16 bases separated the two germline ends. CDR3 size: 14 residues. The CDR3 region has the DNA TGCGCCAGCAGCGCCCGTGTGGGGAGGGCTGAAGCTTTCTTT. Its protein is CASSARVGRAEAFF.

V is TRBV5-1 and J is TRBJ2-1, with 7 bases fitting TRBD2. V lost 4 bases to trimming and J lost 6 bases; unmatched junction nucleotides: 4. Germline-derived CDR1 and CDR2 are SGHRS and YFSETQ. The CDR3 is 13 amino acids. The CDR3 coding sequence is TGCGCCAGCAGCATGAGACTAGCCAATGAGCAGTTCTTC. Its protein is CASSMRLANEQFF.

CDR3 DNA: TGCGCCAGCAGCCAAGGACTAGCGGGAGTTGTCGTGAGAGATACGCAGTATTTT. It specifies CASSQGLAGVVVRDTQYF. The V and J genes are TRBV4-1 and TRBJ2-3, with 12 bases lining up with TRBD2. J lost 5 bases, V lost 1 base, and 10 bases had no gene match. The CDR3 has 18 residues. The germline V gene encodes CDR1 MGHRA and CDR2 YSYEKL.

V gene TRBV10-3 combines with J gene TRBJ2-1; a weak D match, TRBD1 (6 bases). The germline gives CDR1 ENHRY, CDR2 SYGVKD. This CDR3 has 14 residues. Between the trimmed V and J ends, which lost 2 bases and 8 bases, there was a span of 13 bases. The CDR3 DNA follows: TGTGCCATCAGTGAGCGCACAGGGTCGGATGAGCAGTTCTTC. This translates into CAISERTGSDEQFF.

DNA of the CDR3: TGTGCCAGCGGGCATGAGCAGTTCTTC. Amino acid sequence: CASGHEQFF. This chain connects TRBV2 to TRBJ2-1; no firm D call. This CDR3 region has 9 residues. The ends were cut back, 8 bases at V and 8 bases at J, with 4 bases in the middle. Per the germline V gene, CDR1 is SNHLY and CDR2 is FYNNEI. Supplemented by reference TRBV2 and TRBJ2-1, the full variable domain reads EPEVTQTPSHQVTQMGQEVILRCVPISNHLYFYWYRQILGQKVEFLVSFYNNEISEKSEIFDDQFSVERPDGSNFTLKIRSTKLEDSAMYFCASGHEQFFGPGTRLTVL.

The count of this clone is one. The rearrangement links TRBV6-2 or TRBV6-3 to TRBJ2-5; tentatively, D is TRBD1 (7 bases). The germline V gene has CDR1 MNHEY and CDR2 SVGEGT. V lost 6 bases, J lost 5 bases, and 19 bases lay in between. This CDR3 contains 15 residues. The CDR3 loop is CASSRGTARGETQYF. CDR3 bases: TGTGCCAGCAGCCGCGGGACAGCGAGAGGGGAGACCCAGTACTTC.

The chain recombines TRBV5-5 with TRBJ2-3; 9 bases match TRBD2. Germline V gene data show CDR1 as SGHKS and CDR2 as YYEKEE (reference sequence). V lost 4 bases, J lost 4 bases, and 7 bases stayed unmatched. This CDR3 contains 15 residues. As DNA, the CDR3 is TGTGCCAGCAGCACTTTAGCGGGAGACGCAGATACGCAGTATTTT. Translated, it gives CASSTLAGDADTQYF.

This clone was counted between two and nine times. The rearrangement uses TRBV6-5 and TRBJ1-1; 7 nucleotides align to TRBD1. The V and J ends lost 8 bases and 4 bases, in that order; junction bases with no gene match: 10. CDR3 size: 14 residues. Germline loops: CDR1 MNHEY, CDR2 SVGAGI. CDR3 DNA sequence: TGTGCCAGCCAACCAACAGGGGTGATCACTGAAGCTTTCTTT. Translation gives CASQPTGVITEAFF.